One and the same sample provided the 2 T cell receptor beta chains below, sequenced in a study of shared clonotypes between healthy human individuals (dated by TCRdb to about 2020). Library generation was performed with the immunoSEQ multiplex PCR assay. TCRdb stores this immuneACCESS table with in-frame sequences only. Part of the clones is absent; in the studies checked, under half of the shortfall reflects unresolved V genes, and no reason is known for the rest. The sample data list roughly 1,500,000 clones, and nearly 99% of these were observed just once. Of the sample, 0.45% is held by the ten largest clones. Material: naive CD4+ T cells sorted from blood. The cell subset or site label, read with the paper, signifies: CD45RA+ positively selected. Source of these receptors: a man younger than 45 in good health.

This chain links TRBV28 with TRBJ1-2, with D possibly matching TRBD1 (5 bases). The CDR3 is 13 residues long. CDR1 MDHEN and CDR2 SYDVKM come from the germline V gene. V lost 4 bases and J 8 bases, leaving 14 bases between the germline ends. CDR3 nucleotide sequence: TGTGCCAGCAGTTGGGGACTCCTGCCGGGCTACACCTTC. This encodes CASSWGLLPGYTF.

This clone appeared a single time. V gene TRBV19 combines with J gene TRBJ2-3, with no clear D. CDR1 is LNHDA, CDR2 SQIVND, per germline (reference sequence). V shed 6 bases and J shed 2 bases, with 3 bases lying between them. This CDR3 comprises 11 residues. This CDR3 is CASSHTDTQYF. The CDR3 nucleotides are TGTGCCAGTAGCCACACAGATACGCAGTATTTT. Complete variable domain (other parts from reference TRBV19 and TRBJ2-3): DGGITQSPKYLFRKEGQNVTLSCEQNLNHDAMYWYRQDPGQGLRLIYYSQIVNDFQKGDIAEGYSVSREKKESFPLTVTSAQKNPTAFYLCASSHTDTQYFGPGTRLTVL.